Listed below are T cell receptor beta chains from one sample, sequenced in a study of CD4 T cell repertoires in COVID-19. Sequencing used immunoSEQ multiplex PCR; TCRdb keeps in-frame clones, though not all of them. The sample lists tens of thousands of clones; about nine tenths were seen once. This specimen consisted of central memory CD4+ T cells from blood, obtained before the COVID-19 pandemic. The receptors derive from a human donor who had COVID-19. Each CDR3 is given with its conserved first and last residue. D genes are given only for firm matches. Only some rows state a clone size, as once, few, many or a class for expanded clones.

TRBD1	TRBV6-6	.	TRBJ1-2	CASSTTGGKGYTF	TGTGCCAGCAGTACTACAGGGGGGAAAGGCTACACCTTC
.	TRBV4-1	.	TRBJ2-1	CASSQEVGDNSYNEQFF	TGCGCCAGCAGCCAAGAAGTCGGGGACAACTCCTACAATGAGCAGTTCTTC
TRBD1	TRBV2	.	TRBJ1-5	CASSSDRDRNQPQHF	TGTGCCAGCAGTTCGGACAGGGATCGCAATCAGCCCCAGCATTTT
.	TRBV12-5	.	TRBJ1-4	CASGLGEQSEKLFF	TGTGCTAGTGGTTTGGGAGAACAGAGTGAAAAACTGTTTTTT
.	TRBV7-9	.	TRBJ1-1	CASSLTGVNTEAFF	TGTGCCAGCTCGCTGACAGGTGTGAACACTGAAGCTTTCTTT
.	TRBV6-5	once	TRBJ2-1	CASSLGVSSYNEQFF	TGTGCCAGCAGTCTCGGGGTTAGCTCCTACAATGAGCAGTTCTTC
.	TRBV5-1	.	TRBJ2-3	CASSLGGVNTDTQYF	TGCGCCAGCAGCTTGGGCGGGGTGAACACAGATACGCAGTATTTT
.	TRBV19	once	TRBJ2-7	CASSDSYLSYEQYF	TGTGCCAGTAGCGATAGCTATCTCTCCTACGAGCAGTACTTC
.	TRBV5-1	.	TRBJ2-7	CASSTDYEQYF	TGCGCCAGCTCTACAGACTACGAGCAGTACTTC
.	TRBV7-2	.	TRBJ1-5	CASSFGGKEPQHF	TGTGCCAGCAGCTTCGGGGGTAAGGAGCCCCAGCATTTT
TRBD1	TRBV28	.	TRBJ2-1	CASRPTGGTQFF	TGTGCCAGCAGACCCACAGGGGGGACGCAGTTCTTC
.	TRBV2	few	TRBJ1-6	CASTRVFNSPLHF	TGTGCCAGCACCAGGGTGTTTAATTCACCCCTCCACTTT
TRBD2	TRBV11-1	.	TRBJ2-3	CASSPTSGAPIGRDTQYF	TGTGCCAGCAGCCCTACTAGCGGGGCGCCTATCGGGAGAGATACGCAGTATTTT
TRBD2	TRBV5-1	.	TRBJ2-3	CASSLGSSGDPPDTQYF	TGCGCCAGCAGCTTGGGATCTAGCGGGGACCCTCCAGATACGCAGTATTTT
.	TRBV11-3	.	TRBJ2-1	CASSLNQGSYNEQFF	TGTGCCAGCAGCTTAAATCAGGGGTCCTACAATGAGCAGTTCTTC
TRBD2	TRBV12-5	.	TRBJ2-7	CASGHTGTSGRAYEQYF	TGTGCTAGTGGACACACCGGGACTAGCGGCCGTGCCTACGAGCAGTACTTC
.	TRBV11-3	.	TRBJ1-1	CASSLGKQNTEAFF	TGTGCCAGCAGCTTAGGCAAGCAGAACACTGAAGCTTTCTTT
TRBD2	TRBV29-1	.	TRBJ2-5	CSSTGIAGGGETQYF	TGCAGCTCAACCGGGATAGCGGGAGGTGGTGAGACCCAGTACTTC
.	TRBV7-2	.	TRBJ1-2	CASSLVAGLAYGYTF	TGTGCCAGCAGCTTAGTGGCGGGGCTGGCCTATGGCTACACCTTC
.	TRBV6-5	.	TRBJ1-2	CASGRVMTANYGYTF	TGTGCCAGCGGGAGGGTAATGACAGCGAACTATGGCTACACCTTC
.	TRBV5-5	.	TRBJ1-4	CASSRQLTNEKLFF	TGTGCCAGCAGCCGACAGCTAACTAATGAAAAACTGTTTTTT
TRBD1	TRBV5-4	.	TRBJ2-3	CASSPRTGTDTQYF	TGTGCCAGCAGCCCCCGGACAGGGACAGATACGCAGTATTTT
.	TRBV5-5	few	TRBJ1-2	CASSSGGGLNYGYTF	TGTGCCAGCAGCTCGGGGGGAGGCCTGAACTATGGCTACACCTTC
.	TRBV5-6	.	TRBJ1-1	CASSFLQGAAEAFF	TGTGCCAGCAGCTTTTTACAGGGCGCGGCTGAAGCTTTCTTT
TRBD2	TRBV5-6	.	TRBJ2-1	CASSARAGVKNEQFF	TGTGCCAGCAGCGCGAGAGCGGGGGTGAAGAATGAGCAGTTCTTC
.	TRBV6-5	.	TRBJ2-7	CASSSQADLRGEQYF	TGTGCCAGCAGTTCTCAAGCGGATCTTCGGGGCGAGCAGTACTTC
TRBD1	TRBV9	.	TRBJ2-5	CASSTYGGQEGETQYF	TGTGCCAGCAGCACATATGGGGGACAGGAGGGAGAGACCCAGTACTTC
TRBD1	TRBV11-3	.	TRBJ2-7	CASSLGPGQGRNEQYF	TGTGCCAGCAGCTTAGGGCCGGGACAGGGGCGCAACGAGCAGTACTTC
.	TRBV6-6	.	TRBJ2-6	CASGPTGLPGANVLTF	TGTGCCAGCGGTCCAACGGGACTTCCTGGGGCCAACGTCCTGACTTTC
.	TRBV29-1	.	TRBJ2-2	CSVRSPGELFF	TGCAGCGTCCGAAGCCCCGGGGAGCTGTTTTTT
.	TRBV29-1	.	TRBJ2-2	CSVGLARTGELFF	TGCAGCGTTGGATTAGCGCGCACCGGGGAGCTGTTTTTT
TRBD2	TRBV4-1	.	TRBJ2-1	CASSRGGLRDNEQFF	TGCGCCAGCAGCCGCGGGGGACTCCGGGACAATGAGCAGTTCTTC
.	TRBV5-1	.	TRBJ1-3	CASSLLQGNTIYF	TGCGCCAGCAGCTTATTACAGGGTAACACCATATATTTT
.	TRBV5-4	.	TRBJ2-3	CASSFPVRGDTQYF	TGTGCCAGCAGCTTCCCGGTTCGGGGGGATACGCAGTATTTT
.	TRBV4-2	.	TRBJ1-4	CASSQGRRGRNEKLFF	TGTGCCAGCAGCCAAGGGAGGAGGGGCCGGAATGAAAAACTGTTTTTT
TRBD2	TRBV2	.	TRBJ2-2	CASKQRGSWYTGELFF	TGTGCCAGCAAGCAGCGGGGGTCGTGGTACACCGGGGAGCTGTTTTTT
.	TRBV7-8	.	TRBJ1-1	CASSLATDIYTEAFF	TGTGCCAGCAGCTTAGCAACGGACATCTACACTGAAGCTTTCTTT
TRBD2	TRBV27	once	TRBJ2-1	CASSLLADRDEQFF	TGTGCCAGCAGTCTACTAGCGGACCGGGATGAGCAGTTCTTC
.	TRBV6-6	medium-sized	TRBJ1-2	CASSYSQGSYGYTF	TGTGCCAGCAGTTACTCGCAGGGATCCTATGGCTACACCTTC
TRBD1	TRBV28	.	TRBJ2-7	CASSSPAQGAFYEQYF	TGTGCCAGCAGTTCCCCCGCCCAGGGGGCTTTTTACGAGCAGTACTTC
.	TRBV7-2	.	TRBJ1-2	CASSLEGENYGYTF	TGTGCCAGCAGCTTAGAGGGGGAAAACTATGGCTACACCTTC
.	TRBV19	.	TRBJ2-1	CASTSQTGFPNEQFF	TGTGCCAGTACTTCCCAGACAGGATTCCCAAATGAGCAGTTCTTC
TRBD2	TRBV18	once	TRBJ2-2	CASSPSGSGSGELFF	TGTGCCAGCTCACCGAGCGGGAGCGGGTCCGGGGAGCTGTTTTTT
.	TRBV2	.	TRBJ1-2	CASSVGLTNYGYTF	TGTGCCAGCAGTGTGGGACTTACTAACTATGGCTACACCTTC
.	TRBV10-2	.	TRBJ2-3	CASSETTGGTDTQYF	TGCGCCAGCAGTGAGACTACCGGCGGCACAGATACGCAGTATTTT
TRBD2	TRBV7-2	.	TRBJ2-1	CASSPSGGVGEQFF	TGTGCCAGCAGTCCTAGCGGGGGGGTTGGTGAGCAGTTCTTC
.	TRBV6-1	.	TRBJ1-5	CASSARQLNSNQPQHF	TGTGCCAGCAGTGCGAGACAGTTAAATAGCAATCAGCCCCAGCATTTT
.	TRBV18	.	TRBJ1-6	CASSRSSTNSPLHF	TGTGCCAGCTCCCGTTCGTCTACCAATTCACCCCTCCACTTT
.	TRBV19	.	TRBJ2-7	CASSMSTGIGYEQYF	TGTGCCAGTAGTATGTCCACGGGGATAGGGTACGAGCAGTACTTC
TRBD1	TRBV5-1	.	TRBJ1-1	CASKTGSGNTEAFF	TGCGCCAGTAAGACAGGGTCCGGGAACACTGAAGCTTTCTTT
TRBD2	TRBV9	once	TRBJ2-7	CASSVGLAGVHYEQYF	TGTGCCAGCAGCGTAGGACTAGCGGGAGTTCACTACGAGCAGTACTTC
.	TRBV5-4	.	TRBJ2-5	CASSPLPVETQYF	TGTGCCAGCAGCCCTCTCCCAGTAGAGACCCAGTACTTC
TRBD1	TRBV28	.	TRBJ1-1	CASRPAKGAFLNTEAFF	TGTGCCAGCAGGCCGGCGAAGGGGGCCTTTCTGAACACTGAAGCTTTCTTT